This passage covers 7 T cell receptor beta chains from one sample sequenced in a study of neurological immune-mediated disorders. Each CDR3 protein gets one entry after TCRdb re-called the 5' RACE reads with MiXCR. The table includes about 38,000 distinct CDR3 sequences, about 4.4% detected once. The sequencing input was CD4+ T cells from blood. The source is a man between 18 and 35 years old in good health.

This clonotype was counted many times. The gene calls are TRBV7-2 and TRBJ2-5, with D uncertain. CDR3 length: 13 amino acids. V was trimmed by 1 base and J by 2 bases, leaving 5 bases between them. Germline V gene lookup returns CDR1 SGHTA and CDR2 FQGNSA. CDR3: CASSLVRQETQYF. Written as DNA, the CDR3 is TGTGCCAGCAGCTTAGTCAGGCAAGAGACCCAGTACTTC.

This clonotype was counted at least ten times. This rearrangement joins TRBV3-1 to TRBJ1-5; a weak D match, TRBD1 (6 bases). The germline CDR1 and CDR2 sequences are LGHDT and YNNKEL (reference sequence). This CDR3 spans 15 amino acids. V was clipped by 0 bases and J by 6 bases, with 12 bases between them. The DNA for the CDR3 is TGTGCCAGCAGCCAAGACACAGGGACGGGTCAGCCCCAGCATTTT. This gives the protein CASSQDTGTGQPQHF.

The chain uses TRBV14 and TRBJ2-5; TRBD2 might be the D (6 bases). The CDR3 has 15 residues. CDR1 is SGHDN and CDR2 is FVKESK in the germline V gene. Trimming cost V 4 bases and J 9 bases, with 21 bases left between them. CDR3 region: CASSPCHGPRRAQYF. For the CDR3, the DNA is TGTGCCAGCAGCCCGTGCCATGGACCGCGGAGGGCCCAGTACTTC.

This clonotype has at least ten counts. The chain carries TRBV10-3 and TRBJ2-1, with TRBD1 matching 10 bases. With 6 bases clipped from V and 2 bases from J, the junction kept 4 bases outside the gene matches. This CDR3 is 15 amino acids long. Germline CDR1 reads ENHRY; CDR2 reads SYGVKD. DNA for the CDR3: TGTGCCATCAGCAGACAGGGGGCCACCTACAATGAGCAGTTCTTC. This translates into CAISRQGATYNEQFF.

This clonotype was detected ten times or more. The V gene is TRBV29-1, the J gene TRBJ2-3, with 9 bases matching TRBD1. The CDR3 has 13 residues. With V trimmed by 6 bases and J by 5 bases, 6 bases remained unmatched. Germline V gene lookup returns CDR1 SQVTM and CDR2 ANQGSEA. The CDR3: CSVLGQGGDTQYF. The CDR3 nucleotides read TGCAGCGTCCTGGGACAGGGAGGAGATACGCAGTATTTT.

This clonotype is medium-sized in the sample. The J gene is TRBJ2-1, the V gene TRBV15; the match to TRBD1 covers 7 bases. The CDR3 spans 15 residues. Germline CDR1 is LNHNV and CDR2 is YYDKDF (reference sequence). Germline trimming cut 5 bases from V and 5 bases from J; bases unmatched to any gene: 9. The CDR3 region is CATSPGKGADNEQFF. CDR3 coding DNA: TGTGCCACCAGCCCCGGGAAGGGGGCGGACAATGAGCAGTTCTTC.

This clonotype was recorded at least ten times. The chain carries TRBV20-1 and TRBJ1-5; tentative D call: TRBD1 (5 bases). The length of the CDR3 is 14 residues. Germline V gene data show CDR1 as DFQATT and CDR2 as SNEGSKA (reference sequence). Trimming removed 4 bases from V and 3 bases from J, with 13 bases in between. CDR3 loop: CSATRWGNNQPQHF. CDR3 DNA sequence: TGCAGTGCTACTCGTTGGGGGAACAATCAGCCCCAGCATTTT.